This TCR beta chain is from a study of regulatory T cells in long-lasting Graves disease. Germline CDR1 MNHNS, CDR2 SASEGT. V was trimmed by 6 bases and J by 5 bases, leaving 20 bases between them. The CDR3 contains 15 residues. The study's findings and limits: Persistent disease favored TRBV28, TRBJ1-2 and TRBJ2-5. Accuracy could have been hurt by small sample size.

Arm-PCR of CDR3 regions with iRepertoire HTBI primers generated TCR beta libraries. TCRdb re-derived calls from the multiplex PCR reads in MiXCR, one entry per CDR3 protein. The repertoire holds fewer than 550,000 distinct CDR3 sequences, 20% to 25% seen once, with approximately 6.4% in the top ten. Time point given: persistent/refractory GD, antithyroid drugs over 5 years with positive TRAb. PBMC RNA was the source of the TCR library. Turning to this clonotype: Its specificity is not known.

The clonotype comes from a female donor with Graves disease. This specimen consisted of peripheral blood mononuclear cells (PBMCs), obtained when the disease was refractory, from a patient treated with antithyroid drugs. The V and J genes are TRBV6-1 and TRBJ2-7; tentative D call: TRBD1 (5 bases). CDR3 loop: CASSPGSRVSDEQYF. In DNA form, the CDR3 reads TGTGCCAGCAGCCCCGGCTCCAGGGTGAGTGACGAGCAGTACTTC.